The 27 T cell receptor beta chains given below trace back to one sample, sequenced in a study of glioma-infiltrating T cells. Using RNA template, CDR3s of TCR alpha and beta were amplified with iRepertoire arm-PCR. Each CDR3 protein gets one entry after TCRdb re-called the multiplex PCR reads with MiXCR. The sample yields some 180,000 distinct CDR3 sequences, roughly a third seen once. The sample taken for sequencing was glioma tissue, nonneoplastic brain tissue, or PBMCs (not recorded which). Source of these receptors: a human donor with low-grade glioma or glioblastoma, undergoing nonglioma brain surgery, or in good health (not recorded which).

This clonotype was counted between two and nine times. The chain joins TRBV3-1 to TRBJ2-3, with unresolved D. V was clipped by 4 bases and J by 4 bases, with 12 bases between them. This CDR3 spans 14 amino acids. The germline V gene has CDR1 LGHDT and CDR2 YNNKEL (reference sequence). DNA for the CDR3: TGTGCCAGCAGCCGAGACCTGCCCCCAGATACGCAGTATTTT. This encodes CASSRDLPPDTQYF.

This clonotype turned up a few times. The gene calls are TRBV6-6 and TRBJ2-7; 9 positions match TRBD1. CDR3 length: 16 residues. The trim removed 2 bases at V and 5 bases at J, leaving 10 bases unmatched. From germline, CDR1 is MNHNY and CDR2 SVGAGI (reference sequence). CDR3 amino acids: CASSYLSGTGNDEQYF. CDR3 in DNA: TGTGCCAGCAGTTACCTTAGTGGGACAGGGAACGACGAGCAGTACTTC.

In regard to this clonotype: This sequence may be a read error, since a much larger clone differs from it by one base. The chain recombines TRBV18 with TRBJ2-1, with TRBD1 matching 7 bases. The J call is doubtful: the DNA matches TRBJ2-5 better. The CDR3 is 13 residues long. From germline, CDR1 is KGHSH and CDR2 LQKENI. The DNA of the CDR3 is TGTGCCAGCTCACAGGGGGCCCAAGAGATCCAGTACTTC. Amino acids: CASSQGAQEIQYF.

This clonotype was detected ten times or more. J is TRBJ2-7 and V is TRBV7-9; D remains unclear. Trimming shortened V by 2 bases and J by 4 bases, and 3 bases separated the two germline ends. CDR3 length: 11 amino acids. Germline CDR1 reads SEHNR; CDR2 reads FQNEAQ (reference sequence). The CDR3 loop reads CASSLTYEQYF. CDR3 DNA: TGTGCCAGCAGCTTAACGTACGAGCAGTACTTC.

The genes are TRBV29-1 and TRBJ1-1, with D possibly being TRBD1 (5 bases). Germline values: CDR1 SQVTM, CDR2 ANQGSEA. The CDR3 is 16 amino acids. The V and J ends lost 6 bases and 8 bases respectively, with 28 bases between them. The CDR3: CSVGGEDGLGRGEAFF. The CDR3 DNA follows: TGCAGCGTGGGGGGGGAGGATGGACTCGGCCGGGGGGAAGCTTTCTTT. The entire variable domain, with the rest obtained from reference TRBV29-1 and TRBJ1-1, is as follows: SAVISQKPSRDICQRGTSLTIQCQVDSQVTMMFWYRQQPGQSLTLIATANQGSEATYESGFVIDKFPISRPNLTFSTLTVSNMSPEDSSIYLCSVGGEDGLGRGEAFFGQGTRLTVV.

A word on this clonotype: A read error may account for a junction end that differs from germline. The rearrangement joins TRBV11-3 to TRBJ2-1; D is uncertain. This CDR3 has 13 amino acids. Germline V CDR1 and CDR2: SGHNT, YENEEA. This CDR3 is CASSFLSYDEQFF. The CDR3 DNA is TGTGCCAGCAGCTTCCTCTCCTACGATGAGCAGTTCTTC.

This clonotype was counted ten times or more. This chain connects TRBV27 to TRBJ1-1, with 8 bases fitting TRBD1. The germline V gene encodes CDR1 MNHEY and CDR2 SMNVEV (reference sequence). Trimming cost V 3 bases and J 3 bases; bases outside gene matches: 6. There are 15 residues in the CDR3. The CDR3 DNA is TGTGCCAGCAGTTTTCAGGGGGCCTTGGACACTGAAGCTTTCTTT. Its protein product is CASSFQGALDTEAFF.

Of note for this clonotype: A single base separates this from a much larger clone, so it may be a read error. The genes are TRBV19 and TRBJ1-5; 8 positions match TRBD1. J gave up 12 bases and V 2 bases, and 9 bases lay outside the gene matches. The CDR3 totals 14 residues. Germline V gene lookup returns CDR1 LNHDA and CDR2 SQIVND (reference sequence). CDR3 nucleotides: TGTGCCAGTAGTATATCAGGGGGCCCGGGAGACCAGCATTTT. Amino acids: CASSISGGPGDQHF.

This clonotype has ten or more counts. This chain joins TRBV28 and TRBJ2-7; the D gene could be TRBD1 or TRBD2 (6 bases each). The CDR3 is 15 amino acids. Germline-derived CDR1 and CDR2 are MDHEN and SYDVKM. Trimming removed 7 bases from V and 3 bases from J, with 19 bases in between. DNA for the CDR3: TGTGCCAGCACCCTAGGGGGGCCTCAGTTCTACGAGCAGTACTTC. Its protein product is CASTLGGPQFYEQYF.

In the case of this clonotype: A much bigger clone sits one base away, suggesting this may be a read error. The chain joins TRBV24-1 to TRBJ1-1, with TRBD1 identical over 9 bases. The CDR3 is made up of 13 amino acids. CDR1 KGHDR and CDR2 SFDVKD come from the germline V gene. Trimming at V came to 4 bases and at J to 10 bases, leaving 6 bases not matched to a gene. The CDR3 coding sequence is TGTGCCACCAGTGACCTGGACAGGGGTGGAGCTTTCTTT. It is translated as CATSDLDRGGAFF.

The chain is built from TRBV5-6 and TRBJ2-5; 8 bases are a match to TRBD2. V lost 3 bases and J lost 4; bases outside the gene matches: 5. The CDR3 consists of 14 residues. Germline CDR1 reads SGHDT; CDR2 reads YYEEEE. This chain's CDR3 is CASSSGGLGETQYF. CDR3 nucleotides: TGTGCCAGCAGCTCGGGGGGACTAGGAGAGACCCAGTACTTC.

This clonotype appeared a few times. The chain joins TRBV19 to TRBJ1-1; TRBD1 matches at 8 bases. In germline, CDR1 is LNHDA, CDR2 SQIVND (reference sequence). V lost 4 bases and J lost 1; bases outside the gene matches: 2. The CDR3 contains 14 residues. The CDR3, as DNA: TGTGCCAGTAGTACGGGACAGGAGAACACTGAAGCTTTCTTT. It is translated as CASSTGQENTEAFF.

This clonotype was detected ten times or more. The genes are TRBV7-9 and TRBJ2-7, with 12 nucleotides matching TRBD2. The CDR3 sequence is 14 residues long. CDR1 and CDR2 from the germline V gene are SEHNR and FQNEAQ (reference sequence). With V trimmed by 5 bases and J by 6 bases, 5 bases remained unmatched. This CDR3 reads CASSETSGRVEQYF. The CDR3, as DNA: TGTGCCAGCAGCGAGACTAGCGGGAGAGTCGAGCAGTACTTC.

This clonotype was counted only a few times. The chain employs TRBV19 and TRBJ1-1; D not certain. V lost 5 bases and J 1 base, leaving 14 bases between the germline ends. The CDR3 contains 15 residues. The germline V gene has CDR1 LNHDA and CDR2 SQIVND (reference sequence). CDR3 protein: CASSYKPGRNTEAFF. The CDR3 nucleotides read TGTGCCAGTAGTTATAAGCCGGGGAGGAACACTGAAGCTTTCTTT.

J is TRBJ1-2 and V is TRBV7-9, with a possible D match to TRBD1 (5 bases). The V end lost 5 bases, the J end lost 4 bases, and 17 bases lay between the germline ends. The CDR3 loop spans 15 amino acids. In germline, CDR1 is SEHNR, CDR2 FQNEAQ (reference sequence). CDR3 coding DNA: TGTGCCAGCAGCGCAAGCGAAAAGGGGAGCTATGGCTACACCTTC. It codes for CASSASEKGSYGYTF.

This clonotype was found many times. The V gene is TRBV6-1, the J gene TRBJ2-3; TRBD2 matches at 11 bases. CDR1 is MNHNS, CDR2 SASEGT, per germline. The CDR3 extends over 18 amino acids. The J segment lost 0 bases and the V segment lost 3 bases, leaving 8 bases of the junction unmatched. The CDR3 nucleotides read TGTGCCAGCAGTGAGGTTCGACTAGCGGGGACTAGCACAGATACGCAGTATTTT. This sequence encodes CASSEVRLAGTSTDTQYF.

The chain employs TRBV10-3 and TRBJ2-6; D tentatively reads TRBD1 or TRBD2 (5 bases each). The CDR3 runs to 18 residues. V lost 6 bases, J lost 1 base, and 19 bases lay in between. CDR1 is ENHRY, CDR2 SYGVKD, per germline. CDR3: CAISLIPGPPSGANVLTF. In nucleotides, the CDR3 is TGTGCCATCAGCCTTATTCCGGGACCTCCGTCTGGGGCCAACGTCCTGACTTTC.

This clonotype was counted a few times. The chain has TRBV2 and TRBJ2-1; perhaps TRBD2 as D (5 bases). The CDR3 totals 17 residues. Germline CDR1 reads SNHLY; CDR2 reads FYNNEI. The V end was cut by 5 bases, the J end by 2 bases, with 19 bases between. CDR3 bases: TGTGCCAGCAGTTACACTCCTGGACGGAGGACCTACAATGAGCAGTTCTTC. It yields the protein CASSYTPGRRTYNEQFF.

The count of this clonotype is one. This chain connects TRBV27 to TRBJ2-5, with unresolved D. Germline V gives CDR1 MNHEY, CDR2 SMNVEV (reference sequence). This CDR3 has 14 residues. V was shortened by 8 bases and J by 2 bases, with 15 bases between the two germline ends. The CDR3: CASGTTNLQETQYF. The CDR3 bases are TGTGCCAGCGGAACCACTAACCTGCAAGAGACCCAGTACTTC.

Ten or more counts support this clonotype. V is TRBV7-8 and J is TRBJ2-6; D ambiguous. Germline CDR1 is SGHVS and CDR2 is FQNEAQ. Trimming pared 8 bases from V and 4 bases from J, leaving 9 bases between. The length of the CDR3 is 13 residues. CDR3: CASCIGGANVLTF. As DNA, the CDR3 is TGTGCCAGCTGCATTGGAGGGGCCAACGTCCTGACTTTC.

A note on this clonotype: A single base separates this from a much larger clone, so it may be a read error. The chain carries TRBV19 and TRBJ1-2, with D uncertain. V was clipped by 11 bases and J by 6 bases, with 19 bases between them. The germline V gene encodes CDR1 LNHDA and CDR2 SQIVND (reference sequence). The CDR3 runs to 13 residues. The CDR3 loop reads CAGSNAFRDGYTF. In DNA form, the CDR3 reads TGTGCCGGTTCAAACGCTTTTAGGGATGGCTACACCTTC. Drawing the rest from reference TRBV19 and TRBJ1-2, the complete variable domain is DGGITQSPKYLFRKEGQNVTLSCEQNLNHDAMYWYRQDPGQGLRLIYYSQIVNDFQKGDIAEGYSVSREKKESFPLTVTSAQKNPTAFYLCAGSNAFRDGYTFGSGTRLTVV.

As concerns this clonotype: Given a much more abundant clone one base away, this may be a read error. The chain combines TRBV12-3 or TRBV12-4 with TRBJ2-3; D not certain. The CDR3 sequence is 12 residues long. Here the CDR3 DNA reads TGTGGCAGCCGTCAGACCCCCCATACGCAGTATTTT. Translated, it gives CGSRQTPHTQYF.

This clonotype occurred a few times. The chain employs TRBV6-1 and TRBJ2-6; D remains ambiguous. This CDR3 region has 15 residues. The germline V gene encodes CDR1 MNHNS and CDR2 SASEGT. Trimming cost V 6 bases and J 2 bases, with 11 bases left between them. As DNA, the CDR3 is TGTGCCAGCAGCTCCATCCGACCTGGGGCCAACGTCCTGACTTTC. This codes for CASSSIRPGANVLTF.

A note on this clonotype: One base away lies a much larger clone, so this may be a sequencing read error. The rearrangement links TRBV2 to TRBJ1-2, with unresolved D. The V end was cut by 3 bases, the J end by 4 bases, with 9 bases between. The CDR3 has 13 residues. In germline, CDR1 is SNHLY, CDR2 FYNNEI. This CDR3 reads CASSERSAYGYTF. The CDR3 DNA follows: TGTGCCAGCAGTGAGCGATCTGCCTATGGCTACACCTTC.

The chain joins TRBV20-1 to TRBJ1-1; D gene unclear. This CDR3 region has 12 residues. Trimming cost V 2 bases and J 5 bases, with 9 bases left between them. In germline, CDR1 is DFQATT, CDR2 SNEGSKA (reference sequence). This chain's CDR3 is CSARQVTTEAFF. In nucleotides, the CDR3 is TGCAGTGCTAGACAGGTTACAACTGAAGCTTTCTTT.

This sequence joins TRBV6-4 and TRBJ2-2; unclear D gene. The germline V gene encodes CDR1 MRHNA and CDR2 SNTAGT. The CDR3 has 14 residues. V lost 3 bases and J 7 bases, leaving 12 bases between the germline ends. CDR3 DNA sequence: TGTGCCAGCAGTGATGTCGGAAGACACGGGGAGCTGTTTTTT. It translates to CASSDVGRHGELFF.

This chain connects TRBV3-1 to TRBJ2-7, with TRBD2 matching over 11 bases. The length of the CDR3 is 14 residues. V shed 8 bases and J 6 bases; nucleotides not matched to a gene: 9. Per the germline V gene, CDR1 is LGHDT and CDR2 is YNNKEL (reference sequence). CDR3 in amino acids: CASSPTSGTSEQYF. The CDR3 region has the DNA TGTGCCAGCTCCCCGACTAGCGGGACCTCCGAGCAGTACTTC.